The rows below give T cell receptor beta chains drawn from one sample of a study of blood T cell repertoires in COVID-19. The data were produced by immunoSEQ multiplex PCR, yet TCRdb's version contains in-frame clones alone and is incomplete. Among over 200,000 clones listed, approximately 88% were seen once. Sequencing input: PBMCs or T cells enriched from blood (not recorded which). Source of these receptors: a woman aged 25 to 45 who had been exposed to COVID-19. The conserved cysteine and the conserved F or W are not part of the CDR3 here.

J gene | V gene | CDR3 protein
TRBJ2-5 | TRBV23-1 | ASGTSAQETQY
TRBJ1-2 | TRBV2 | ASSLQGYYGYT
TRBJ2-1 | TRBV6-5 | ASSYGPGQDLNEQF
TRBJ1-3 | TRBV6-1 | ASSEAAPGSGNTIY
TRBJ1-6 | TRBV7-9 | ASSPGRDSSPLH
TRBJ2-2 | TRBV5-4 | ASSWELAGTGELF
TRBJ1-2 | TRBV9 | ASGQVGAHGYT
TRBJ2-7 | TRBV4-1 | ASSLRQQEVHEQY
TRBJ2-7 | TRBV30 | AWSGTDPGQVYYEQY
TRBJ2-1 | TRBV6-2/TRBV6-3 | ASSLAGGDNEQF
TRBJ1-3 | TRBV28 | ASRSGRGQSGNTIY
TRBJ1-1 | TRBV20-1 | SASSGTMNTEAF
TRBJ2-7 | TRBV6-5 | ASTGQIYEQY
TRBJ2-1 | TRBV10-1 | ASSSGTGGREQF
TRBJ1-2 | TRBV19 | ASRGELLHGYT
TRBJ2-5 | TRBV5-1 | ASSLSQGAQETQY
TRBJ1-6 | TRBV5-4 | ASSLQENSPLH
TRBJ2-3 | TRBV28 | ASSFPAGGNTDTQY
TRBJ2-5 | TRBV6-1 | ASSDGQGNEETQY
TRBJ1-1 | TRBV5-1 | ASSVDSLNTEAF
TRBJ2-2 | TRBV6-5 | ASRSTGANTGELF
TRBJ1-1 | TRBV10-3 | AAAYSGTEAF
TRBJ1-2 | TRBV27 | ASRETVGGPNYGYT
TRBJ1-1 | TRBV10-3 | AISAGRATEAF
TRBJ1-5 | TRBV12-3/TRBV12-4 | ASSWRDQPQH
TRBJ2-3 | TRBV12-3/TRBV12-4 | ASSFHSDTQY
TRBJ2-1 | TRBV25-1 | ASSEQAVANEQF
TRBJ1-5 | TRBV3-1/TRBV3-2 | ASSQDPGSNQPQH
TRBJ2-1 | TRBV7-9 | ASSLGERERGNEQF